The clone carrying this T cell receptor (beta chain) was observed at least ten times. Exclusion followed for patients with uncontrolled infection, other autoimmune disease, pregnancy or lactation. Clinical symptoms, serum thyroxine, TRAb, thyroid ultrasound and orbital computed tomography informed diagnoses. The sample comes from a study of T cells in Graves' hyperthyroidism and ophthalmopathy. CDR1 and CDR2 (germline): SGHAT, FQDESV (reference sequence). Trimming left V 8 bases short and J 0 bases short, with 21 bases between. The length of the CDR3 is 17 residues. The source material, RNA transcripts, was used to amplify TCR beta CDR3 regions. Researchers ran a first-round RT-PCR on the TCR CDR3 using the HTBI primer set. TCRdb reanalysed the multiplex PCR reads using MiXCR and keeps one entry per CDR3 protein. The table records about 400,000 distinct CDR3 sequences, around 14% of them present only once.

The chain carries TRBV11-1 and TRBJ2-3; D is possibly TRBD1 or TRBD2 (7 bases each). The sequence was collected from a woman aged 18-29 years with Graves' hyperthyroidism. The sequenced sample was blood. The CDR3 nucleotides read TGTGCCAGCTCAAAACGCGGGGGACAGCCTAGCACAGATACGCAGTATTTT. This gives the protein CASSKRGGQPSTDTQYF. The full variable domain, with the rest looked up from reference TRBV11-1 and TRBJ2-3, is EAEVAQSPRYKITEKSQAVAFWCDPISGHATLYWYRQILGQGPELLVQFQDESVVDDSQLPKDRFSAERLKGVDSTLKIQPAELGDSAMYLCASSKRGGQPSTDTQYFGPGTRLTVL.